What follows are 10 T cell receptor beta chains derived from one specimen sequenced in a study of identical twins. From the 5' RACE reads, TCRdb called clonotypes with MiXCR, one entry per CDR3 protein. The sample has around 480,000 distinct CDR3 sequences; 12% to 15% are singletons. The same data also contributed to another study, on yellow fever vaccine responses in identical twins.

Material: CD4+ T cells sorted from blood. The receptors were sampled from a woman between 18 and 29 years old in good health.

This clonotype was seen more than once but under ten times. The rearrangement joins TRBV7-9 to TRBJ2-1, with unresolved D. The germline CDR1 and CDR2 sequences are SEHNR and FQNEAQ (reference sequence). The CDR3 is 11 amino acids. V lost 7 bases to trimming and J lost 7 bases, with 8 bases between them. CDR3 region: CASTLKNEQFF. The CDR3 DNA reads TGTGCCAGCACGCTTAAAAATGAGCAGTTCTTC.

This chain connects TRBV20-1 to TRBJ2-1, with TRBD2 matching over 11 bases. The CDR3 covers 16 residues. Germline lookup yields CDR1 DFQATT and CDR2 SNEGSKA (reference sequence). V lost 3 bases, J lost 7 bases, and 11 bases stayed unmatched. CDR3: CSASQRLAGGGNEQFF. The CDR3 nucleotides are TGCAGTGCTAGCCAACGTCTAGCGGGAGGTGGGAATGAGCAGTTCTTC.

This clonotype was counted ten times or more. The chain couples TRBV5-1 to TRBJ2-1; tentatively, D is TRBD1 (5 bases). The CDR3 totals 16 residues. Germline CDR1 is SGHRS and CDR2 is YFSETQ. V dropped 0 bases and J dropped 2 bases, with 12 bases sitting between them. CDR3 bases: TGCGCCAGCAGCTTGGTAACCCAGGGCCCCTACAATGAGCAGTTCTTC. Protein sequence: CASSLVTQGPYNEQFF.

This clonotype has a count of ten or more. V and J are TRBV12-3 or TRBV12-4 and TRBJ1-6, with 9 bases aligning to TRBD1. The CDR3 is 14 amino acids. After removal of 6 bases from V and 10 bases from J, the junction contained 7 bases not matched to a gene. The CDR3 DNA is TGTGCCAGCAGAACCGGGACAGGGTACTCACCCCTCCACTTT. Translated, it gives CASRTGTGYSPLHF.

In its sample, this clonotype was seen a few times. The chain employs TRBV20-1 and TRBJ1-1; D call uncertain. Per germline, CDR1 DFQATT and CDR2 SNEGSKA (reference sequence). The CDR3 has 16 residues. Trimming removed 1 base from V and 1 base from J, with 16 bases in between. This CDR3 is CSARGGYNSSNTEAFF. CDR3 DNA: TGCAGTGCTAGAGGAGGCTACAATTCTTCGAACACTGAAGCTTTCTTT.

The gene calls are TRBV7-9 and TRBJ2-2; D is possibly TRBD1 (6 bases). This CDR3 has 14 residues. Germline V gene sequence: CDR1 SEHNR, CDR2 FQNEAQ (reference sequence). Trimming stripped 6 bases from V and 3 bases from J, with 11 bases between. CDR3 protein: CASSRAGDTGELFF. CDR3 nucleotide sequence: TGTGCCAGCAGTCGGGCAGGGGACACCGGGGAGCTGTTTTTT.

The rearrangement links TRBV2 to TRBJ2-7, with TRBD2 matching 7 bases. CDR1 and CDR2 from the germline V gene are SNHLY and FYNNEI. This CDR3 region has 17 residues. J lost 5 bases, V lost 0 bases, and 13 bases had no gene match. The CDR3 region is CASSEARWGGVGDEQYF. CDR3 DNA sequence: TGTGCCAGCAGTGAAGCCAGGTGGGGGGGTGTAGGGGACGAGCAGTACTTC. Drawing the rest from reference TRBV2 and TRBJ2-7, the complete variable domain is EPEVTQTPSHQVTQMGQEVILRCVPISNHLYFYWYRQILGQKVEFLVSFYNNEISEKSEIFDDQFSVERPDGSNFTLKIRSTKLEDSAMYFCASSEARWGGVGDEQYFGPGTRLTVT.

This clonotype was detected a few times. Germline is not matched at one junction end, which may reflect a read error. This sequence joins TRBV7-7 and TRBJ2-3; either TRBD1 or TRBD2 may fit D (5 bases each). Germline CDR1 is SSHAT and CDR2 is FNYEAQ (reference sequence). The CDR3 consists of 13 residues. CDR3 amino acids: CASSQGPPDTQYF. CDR3 bases: TGTGCTAGCAGCCAGGGACCCCCAGATACGCAGTATTTT. Supplemented by reference TRBV7-7 and TRBJ2-3, the full variable domain reads GAGVSQSPRYKVTKRGQDVTLRCDPISSHATLYWYQQALGQGPEFLTYFNYEAQPDKSGLPSDRFSAERPEGSISTLTIQRTEQRDSAMYRCASSQGPPDTQYFGPGTRLTVL.

This clonotype appeared a few times. The chain couples TRBV20-1 to TRBJ2-1; possibly TRBD2 for D (5 bases). In germline, CDR1 is DFQATT, CDR2 SNEGSKA (reference sequence). V was clipped by 4 bases and J by 0 bases, with 16 bases between them. The CDR3 consists of 16 residues. In nucleotides, the CDR3 is TGCAGTGCTACCCTTAGCGTACTAAGCTCCTACAATGAGCAGTTCTTC. This gives the protein CSATLSVLSSYNEQFF.

The rearrangement joins TRBV10-3 to TRBJ2-5; a weak D match, TRBD1 (6 bases). Germline V gene data show CDR1 as ENHRY and CDR2 as SYGVKD. V lost 4 bases to trimming and J lost 0 bases, with 15 bases between them. This CDR3 has 16 amino acids. The CDR3 reads CAISAATGSYQETQYF. The CDR3, as DNA: TGTGCCATCAGTGCGGCGACAGGCTCGTACCAAGAGACCCAGTACTTC.